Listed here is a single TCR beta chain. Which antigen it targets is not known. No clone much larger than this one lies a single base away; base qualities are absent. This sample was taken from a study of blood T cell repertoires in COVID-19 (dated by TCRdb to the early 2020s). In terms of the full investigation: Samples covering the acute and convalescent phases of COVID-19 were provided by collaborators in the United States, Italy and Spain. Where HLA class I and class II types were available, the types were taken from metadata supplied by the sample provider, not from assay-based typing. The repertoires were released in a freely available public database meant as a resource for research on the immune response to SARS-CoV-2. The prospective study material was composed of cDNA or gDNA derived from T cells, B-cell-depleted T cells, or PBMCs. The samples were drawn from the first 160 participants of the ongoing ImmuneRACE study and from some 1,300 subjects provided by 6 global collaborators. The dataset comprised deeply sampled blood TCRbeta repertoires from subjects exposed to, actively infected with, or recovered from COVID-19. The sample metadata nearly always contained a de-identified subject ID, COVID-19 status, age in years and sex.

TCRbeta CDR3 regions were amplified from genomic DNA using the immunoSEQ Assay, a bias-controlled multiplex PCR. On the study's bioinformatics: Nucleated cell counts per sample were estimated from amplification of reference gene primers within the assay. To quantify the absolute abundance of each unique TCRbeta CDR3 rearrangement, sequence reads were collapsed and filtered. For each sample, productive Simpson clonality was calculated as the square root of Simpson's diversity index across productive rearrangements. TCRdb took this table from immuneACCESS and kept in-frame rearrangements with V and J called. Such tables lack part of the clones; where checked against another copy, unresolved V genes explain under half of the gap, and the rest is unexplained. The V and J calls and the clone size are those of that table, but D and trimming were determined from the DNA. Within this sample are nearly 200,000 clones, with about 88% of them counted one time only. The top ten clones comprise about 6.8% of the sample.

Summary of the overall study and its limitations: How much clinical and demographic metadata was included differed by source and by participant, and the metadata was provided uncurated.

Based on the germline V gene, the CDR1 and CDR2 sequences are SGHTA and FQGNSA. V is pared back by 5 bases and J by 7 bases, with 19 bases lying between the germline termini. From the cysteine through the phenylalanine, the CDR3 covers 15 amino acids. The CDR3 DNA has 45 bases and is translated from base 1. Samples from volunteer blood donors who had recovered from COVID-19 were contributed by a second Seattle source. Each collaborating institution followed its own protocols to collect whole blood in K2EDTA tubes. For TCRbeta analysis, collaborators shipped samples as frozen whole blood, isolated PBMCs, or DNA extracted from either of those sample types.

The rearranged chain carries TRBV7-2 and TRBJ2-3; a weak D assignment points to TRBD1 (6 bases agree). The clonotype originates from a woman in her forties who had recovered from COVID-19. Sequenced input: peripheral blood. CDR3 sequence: CASSPTGNVRNTQYF. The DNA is TGTGCCAGCAGCCCAACAGGGAACGTGCGAAATACGCAGTATTTT.